Given below is one TCR beta chain in context. What it recognizes is unknown. The PCR made use of 60 Vbeta and 13 Jbeta primers. Clones were read by immunoSEQ multiplex PCR, and TCRdb kept only the in-frame ones, dropping some. The sample has some 120,000 clones, roughly 74% seen once. Germline assignment: CDR1 LNHDA and CDR2 SQIVND (reference sequence). V shed 7 bases and J shed 0 bases, with 16 bases lying between them. The CDR3 contains 16 residues. This record belongs to a study of cytomegalovirus exposure and HLA in healthy donors. On the study more broadly: Counted in an early data release were 65 million to 100 million unique TCRs from HLA-typed donors. Broader study findings: The authors excluded some V segments, including TRBV6-2 and TRBV6-3, as indistinguishable.

The chain is built from TRBV19 and TRBJ2-1, with D perhaps TRBD2 (6 bases). The clonotype was recovered from a man aged 35 to 55 in good health and CMV-seronegative. The sample taken for sequencing was PBMCs. This chain's CDR3 is CASTASGVYSYNEQFF. The CDR3 DNA reads TGTGCCAGTACCGCTTCGGGGGTTTACTCCTACAATGAGCAGTTCTTC.